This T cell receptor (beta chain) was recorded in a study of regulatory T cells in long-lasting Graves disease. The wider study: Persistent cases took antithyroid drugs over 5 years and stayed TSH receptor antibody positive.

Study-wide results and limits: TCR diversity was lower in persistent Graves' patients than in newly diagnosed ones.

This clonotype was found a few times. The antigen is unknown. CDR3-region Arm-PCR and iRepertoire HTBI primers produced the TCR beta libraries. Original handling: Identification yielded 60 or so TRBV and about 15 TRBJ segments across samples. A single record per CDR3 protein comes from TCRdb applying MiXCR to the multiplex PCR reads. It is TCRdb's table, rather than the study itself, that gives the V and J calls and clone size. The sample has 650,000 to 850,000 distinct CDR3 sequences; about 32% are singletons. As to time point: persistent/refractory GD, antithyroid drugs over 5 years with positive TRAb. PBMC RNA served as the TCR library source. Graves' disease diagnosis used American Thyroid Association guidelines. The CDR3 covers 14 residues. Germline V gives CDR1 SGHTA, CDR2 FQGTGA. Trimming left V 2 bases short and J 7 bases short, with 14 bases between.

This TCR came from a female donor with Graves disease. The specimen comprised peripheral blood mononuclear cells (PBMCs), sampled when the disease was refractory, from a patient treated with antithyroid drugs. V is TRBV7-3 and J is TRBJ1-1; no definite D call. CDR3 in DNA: TGTGCCAGCAGCTTAGGGCCAGGCGAATATGAAGCTTTCTTT. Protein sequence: CASSLGPGEYEAFF.